This T cell receptor beta chain is from a study of blood T cell repertoires in COVID-19. Study at large: The United States, Italy and Spain supplied acute and convalescent COVID-19 samples. T cells, B-cell-depleted T cells, or PBMCs provided the cDNA or gDNA that served as material.

The CDR3 covers 14 residues. J lost 7 bases, V lost 3 bases, and 7 bases had no gene match. Germline V CDR1 and CDR2: KGHDR, SFDVKD. Original methodology: Nucleated cell number was recorded as an estimate derived from reference gene primer amplification. TCRdb keeps only in-frame clones here, not all; method: immunoSEQ multiplex PCR. V, J and clone size are taken as reported in that table, and D and trimming were inferred from the DNA itself. There are 70,000 to 80,000 clones in the sample; about 80% occur only once, and approximately 12% lies in the top ten. Sequenced sample: peripheral blood. The V and J genes are TRBV24-1 and TRBJ2-5; 7 bases align to TRBD2. This clonotype originated in a human donor in a cohort sampled during active COVID-19. DNA for the CDR3: TGTGCCACCAGTGATCCCCGGGGGGTAGGGACCCAGTACTTC. Protein product: CATSDPRGVGTQYF.